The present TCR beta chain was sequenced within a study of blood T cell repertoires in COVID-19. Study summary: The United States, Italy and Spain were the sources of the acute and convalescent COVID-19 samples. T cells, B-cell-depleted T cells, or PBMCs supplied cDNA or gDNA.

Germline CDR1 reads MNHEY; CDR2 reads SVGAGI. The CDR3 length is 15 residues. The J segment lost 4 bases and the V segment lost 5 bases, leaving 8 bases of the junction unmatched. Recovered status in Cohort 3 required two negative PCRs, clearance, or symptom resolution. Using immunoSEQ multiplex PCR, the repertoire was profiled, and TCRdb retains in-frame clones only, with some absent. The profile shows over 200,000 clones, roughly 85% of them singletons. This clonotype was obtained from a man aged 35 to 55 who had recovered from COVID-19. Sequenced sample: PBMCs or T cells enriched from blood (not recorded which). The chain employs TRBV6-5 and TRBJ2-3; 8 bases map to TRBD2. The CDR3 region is CASSRASGRPDTQYF. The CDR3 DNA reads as TGTGCCAGCAGTAGGGCTAGCGGGCGCCCAGATACGCAGTATTTT.